Listed below are T cell receptor beta chains from one sample, sequenced in a study of Ad26.COV2.S vaccination and SARS-CoV-2 variants. Data came from immunoSEQ multiplex PCR; TCRdb stores just in-frame clones and leaves some out. This repertoire shows roughly 420,000 clones, approximately 92% found once; its top ten account for over 2%. The material was peripheral blood, obtained in a trial of Ad26.COV2.S vaccine versus placebo. The source is a person between 18 and 65 years old who received the Ad26.COV2.S COVID-19 vaccine or a placebo. Both conserved end residues are part of each CDR3. D genes are given only for firm matches. Size is omitted from some rows. Given values are once, few, many or a class for expanded clones.

clone_size	v_call	d_call	j_call	cdr3_nt	cdr3_aa
-	TRBV7-9	-	TRBJ1-2	TGTGCCAGCAGCCCCGGCTTGGCCTATGGCTACACCTTC	CASSPGLAYGYTF
-	TRBV11-3	-	TRBJ2-1	TGTGCCAGCAGCCCGCTCCCGGGACTCAATGAGCAGTTCTTC	CASSPLPGLNEQFF
-	TRBV7-9	-	TRBJ2-5	TGTGCCAGCAGCTTCGACTACTCAAAGGAGACCCAGTACTTC	CASSFDYSKETQYF
-	TRBV7-8	-	TRBJ2-3	TGTGCCAGCAGCTTCGGTAGGACTTCCTACACAGATACGCAGTATTTT	CASSFGRTSYTDTQYF
-	TRBV29-1	-	TRBJ1-1	TGCAGCGTTGAAGAAACAGAGAACACTGAAGCTTTCTTT	CSVEETENTEAFF
-	TRBV30	-	TRBJ1-2	TGTGCCTGGACCATCAACGGGTTAGGATATGGCTACACCTTC	CAWTINGLGYGYTF
-	TRBV10-3	-	TRBJ2-3	TGTGCCATCGGAGTGGATACGCAGTATTTT	CAIGVDTQYF
-	TRBV5-1	-	TRBJ2-1	TGCGCCAGCAGCTTTGGCGCCTTATACAATGAGCAGTTCTTC	CASSFGALYNEQFF
once	TRBV9	-	TRBJ2-1	TGTGCCAGCAGCGTAGGGGACTCCTACAATGAGCAGTTCTTC	CASSVGDSYNEQFF
-	TRBV3-1/TRBV3-2	TRBD2	TRBJ2-5	TGTGCCAGCAGCCTTCTAGCGGGATCTCAAGAGACCCAGTACTTC	CASSLLAGSQETQYF
-	TRBV2	-	TRBJ1-4	TGTGCCAGCAGTCTGCCCCGGGGGGAAAAACTGTTTTTT	CASSLPRGEKLFF
once	TRBV23-1	TRBD2	TRBJ2-5	TGCGCCAGCAGTGCGACTAGCGGGGTGTATCAAGAGACCCAGTACTTC	CASSATSGVYQETQYF
-	TRBV6-6	TRBD2	TRBJ2-2	TGTGCCAGCGGGGGACTAGCAGGGACCGGGGAGCTGTTTTTT	CASGGLAGTGELFF
-	TRBV9	-	TRBJ1-2	TGTGCCAGCAGCGTAGGTATTGTGACCGAGTACTATGGCTACACCTTC	CASSVGIVTEYYGYTF
-	TRBV9	-	TRBJ1-2	TGTGCCAGCAGCGTAGAGGGAGGGGTATATGGCTACACCTTC	CASSVEGGVYGYTF
once	TRBV3-1/TRBV3-2	-	TRBJ2-5	TGTGCCAGCAGCCAAGACGGCGGCAGTTCGTACCAAGAGACCCAGTACTTC	CASSQDGGSSYQETQYF
-	TRBV2	-	TRBJ2-5	TGTGCCAGCAGTGAATTGGTCCGGGAGACCCAGTACTTC	CASSELVRETQYF
-	TRBV9	-	TRBJ1-6	TGTGCCAGCGGGTCGGAACATTCACCCCTCCACTTT	CASGSEHSPLHF
-	TRBV7-9	-	TRBJ1-1	TGTGCCAGCAGCTTAGAGGCGGGGGGCACTGAAGCTTTCTTT	CASSLEAGGTEAFF
once	TRBV5-1	-	TRBJ2-5	TGCGCCAGCAGTCGGAGCCCGGGGGAGACCCAGTACTTC	CASSRSPGETQYF
once	TRBV6-2/TRBV6-3	-	TRBJ1-2	TGTGCCAGCAGTTACCGTGGACGGCTCTATGGCTACACCTTC	CASSYRGRLYGYTF
-	TRBV18	-	TRBJ2-2	TGTGCCAGCTCATCCAGGGCGAGGGACGCCGGGGAGCTGTTTTTT	CASSSRARDAGELFF
-	TRBV5-1	TRBD1	TRBJ2-7	TGCGCCAGCAGCCCGGGACAGCCAGGCTCCTACGAGCAGTACTTC	CASSPGQPGSYEQYF
-	TRBV6-4	TRBD2	TRBJ2-2	TGTGCCAGCAGTGTTTACTGGACTAGCGTTGGTGGCGGGGAGCTGTTTTTT	CASSVYWTSVGGGELFF
once	TRBV7-3	TRBD1	TRBJ1-1	TGTGCCAGCAGCTTAAGGGGGACAGGGGAAACTGAAGCTTTCTTT	CASSLRGTGETEAFF
-	TRBV4-1	-	TRBJ1-3	TGCGCCAGCAGCCAAGATCGGGCGGTCCCGGGGAACACCATATATTTT	CASSQDRAVPGNTIYF
-	TRBV5-1	-	TRBJ2-3	TGCGCCAGCAGCTTGGAGGGGACGGGTGGTTATACGCAGTATTTT	CASSLEGTGGYTQYF
once	TRBV30	-	TRBJ1-1	TGTGCCTGGAGTAGACAGTTGAACACTGAAGCTTTCTTT	CAWSRQLNTEAFF
-	TRBV24-1	-	TRBJ2-2	TGTGCCACCAGTGATCCGACTGCGGAAAACACCGGGGAGCTGTTTTTT	CATSDPTAENTGELFF
-	TRBV10-3	-	TRBJ1-1	TGTGCCATCAGTGAGGTGGAAGTGGGGAACACTGAAGCTTTCTTT	CAISEVEVGNTEAFF
-	TRBV18	-	TRBJ1-5	TGTGCCAGCTCACCTTCTCAGGGCGGCAATCAGCCCCAGCATTTT	CASSPSQGGNQPQHF
-	TRBV28	TRBD1	TRBJ1-2	TGTGCCACCTCGACAGGGTACGACTATGGCTACACCTTC	CATSTGYDYGYTF
-	TRBV11-3	-	TRBJ2-2	TGTGCCAGCAGCGCCTGGGGGGTCGGGGAGCTGTTTTTT	CASSAWGVGELFF
once	TRBV28	-	TRBJ1-3	TGTGCCAGCAGTTTGTCCCCCTCTAGGTCGGGGGCTGGAAACACCATATATTTT	CASSLSPSRSGAGNTIYF
-	TRBV6-5	-	TRBJ1-3	TGTGCCAGCATCGATTTCACTGGAAACACCATATATTTT	CASIDFTGNTIYF
-	TRBV19	TRBD2	TRBJ2-1	TGTGCCAGTAGTATTTGGGCTAGCGGGAGGGTAAATGAGCAGTTCTTC	CASSIWASGRVNEQFF
-	TRBV28	-	TRBJ2-1	TGTGCCAGCGGGACGGGGATATCGGAGTTCTTC	CASGTGISEFF
-	TRBV7-2	TRBD2	TRBJ2-7	TGTGCCAGCAGCCCCCCCGGGGGGGTAGGCGAGCAGTACTTC	CASSPPGGVGEQYF
-	TRBV27	-	TRBJ2-7	TGTGCCAGCAGTTTAAGGTCTCCAATCGTCTACGAGCAGTACTTC	CASSLRSPIVYEQYF
-	TRBV11-3	-	TRBJ2-2	TGTGCCAGCAGCCCGGGGGGCGGGAGAAGCGGCACCGGGGAGCTGTTTTTT	CASSPGGGRSGTGELFF
-	TRBV24-1	-	TRBJ2-3	TGTGCCACCGCCAGGAGTACAGATACGCAGTATTTT	CATARSTDTQYF
few	TRBV27	TRBD1	TRBJ2-2	TGTGCCAGTCAGGGGGCATCCGGGGAGCTGTTTTTT	CASQGASGELFF
once	TRBV7-9	-	TRBJ1-5	TGTGCCAGCAGCTTATCTCTCGGGGTGGGCGCGCCCCAGCATTTT	CASSLSLGVGAPQHF
-	TRBV5-1	-	TRBJ2-7	TGCGCCAGCAGCTTTTCTCAACCGGGGGAGCAGTACTTC	CASSFSQPGEQYF
-	TRBV6-4	-	TRBJ2-7	TGTGCCAGCAGTGAATGGGGGGCCTACGAGCAGTACTTC	CASSEWGAYEQYF
-	TRBV4-1	-	TRBJ2-2	TGCGCCAGCAGCCAACCCCGGGGGGCCCTGAACACCGGGGAGCTGTTTTTT	CASSQPRGALNTGELFF
-	TRBV15	TRBD1	TRBJ1-4	TGTGCCACCAGCAGACAATCTCAAGGCCGGGACAGGGAAAGGGTACTGTTTTTT	CATSRQSQGRDRERVLFF
-	TRBV5-1	TRBD1	TRBJ2-1	TGCGCCAGCAGCTTGGAGGGGGCCCTCAGGGAGCAGTTCTTC	CASSLEGALREQFF
-	TRBV7-6	TRBD1	TRBJ2-1	TGTGCCAGCAGTCCCGACAGGGGGGACTACAATGAGCAGTTCTTC	CASSPDRGDYNEQFF
-	TRBV25-1	-	TRBJ2-3	TGTGCCAGCACCTTGACAGGTGTAGCAGATACGCAGTATTTT	CASTLTGVADTQYF
-	TRBV28	-	TRBJ1-1	TGTGCCAGCAGTTTGGGGGCGGGTTTTTACATGAACACTGAAGCTTTCTTT	CASSLGAGFYMNTEAFF
-	TRBV28	-	TRBJ1-1	TGTGCCAGCAGTTTACTCAGTGACACTGAAGCTTTCTTT	CASSLLSDTEAFF
-	TRBV15	TRBD2	TRBJ2-1	TGTGCCACCAGCCTCGGAGCGGGATCGCTAAATGAGCAGTTCTTC	CATSLGAGSLNEQFF
-	TRBV7-8	-	TRBJ1-2	TGTGCCAGCAGCCCCGGTTGGGAGGGCTACACCTTC	CASSPGWEGYTF
-	TRBV5-1	TRBD1	TRBJ2-1	TGCGCCAGCAGGTCGCCCGGGACAGGGGTCGGCAATGAGCAGTTCTTC	CASRSPGTGVGNEQFF
few	TRBV5-8	TRBD1	TRBJ1-6	TGTGCCAGCAGCTTACAGGGGACGGATTCACCCCTCCACTTT	CASSLQGTDSPLHF
-	TRBV11-2	-	TRBJ2-5	TGTGCCAGCAGCTCAACAGCAGGATCGGAGACCCAGTACTTC	CASSSTAGSETQYF
-	TRBV7-3	-	TRBJ2-1	TGTGCCAGCAGCCATAACCCCGGACTGCTCAATGAGCAGTTCTTC	CASSHNPGLLNEQFF
many	TRBV30	-	TRBJ2-7	TGTGCCTGGACGATAGGGGGCGAGCAGTACTTC	CAWTIGGEQYF
-	TRBV10-3	-	TRBJ1-4	TGTGCCATCAGTGAGTCTAGGTCTAATGAAAAACTGTTTTTT	CAISESRSNEKLFF